These 12 T cell receptor beta chains were all obtained from the same sample, sequenced in a study of OX40 agonist ivuxolimab in advanced cancers. Produced via immunoSEQ multiplex PCR; TCRdb's table is partial and in-frame only. Among tens of thousands of clones listed, 94% were seen once. The sequencing here drew on CD4+ or CD8+ T cells sorted from blood, taken in a trial of the OX40 agonist ivuxolimab. These receptors were obtained from an adult with an advanced solid tumor such as melanoma, head and neck, liver or kidney cancer.

The chain couples TRBV2 to TRBJ1-4; 8 nucleotides agree with TRBD1. Unmatched junction bases numbered 2, after V lost 1 base and J lost 4 bases. In germline, CDR1 is SNHLY, CDR2 FYNNEI. There are 15 residues in the CDR3. The CDR3 region has the DNA TGTGCCAGCAGTGAAGGGACAGGGCTTAATGAAAAACTGTTTTTT. Amino acids: CASSEGTGLNEKLFF.

Worth noting for this clone: At one end the junction does not follow the germline gene, possibly because of a read error. The V and J genes are TRBV29-1 and TRBJ2-7; 7 nucleotides align to TRBD1. The CDR3 has 12 residues. Per germline, CDR1 SQVTM and CDR2 ANQGSEA. The CDR3 protein is CSVEGGEHEQYF. The CDR3 DNA follows: TGCAGCGTAGAAGGGGGCGAACACGAGCAGTACTTC.

The chain uses TRBV29-1 and TRBJ2-5, with D possibly being TRBD1 or TRBD2 (5 bases each). V was trimmed by 3 bases and J by 1 base, leaving 12 bases between them. Germline-derived CDR1 and CDR2 are SQVTM and ANQGSEA. The CDR3 runs 14 residues. The CDR3 reads CSVEGDTIQETQYF. The CDR3 DNA follows: TGCAGCGTTGAGGGGGATACGATCCAAGAGACCCAGTACTTC.

The chain carries TRBV9 and TRBJ2-3; D assignment may be TRBD1 or TRBD2 (6 bases each). This CDR3 has 16 amino acids. The ends were cut back, 0 bases at V and 5 bases at J, with 16 bases in the middle. CDR1 is SGDLS and CDR2 is YYNGEE in the germline V gene. The CDR3 DNA reads as TGTGCCAGCAGCGTAGAGGGGGGTTCTCTAGTAGATACGCAGTATTTT. Protein sequence: CASSVEGGSLVDTQYF.

The chain couples TRBV28 to TRBJ1-1; D remains unclear. Trimming cost V 0 bases and J 6 bases, with 14 bases left between them. This CDR3 region has 15 residues. Germline CDR1 and CDR2: MDHEN and SYDVKM. CDR3 sequence reads: CASSLWVRFHPEAFF. Here the CDR3 DNA reads TGTGCCAGCAGTTTATGGGTGAGATTCCACCCTGAAGCTTTCTTT.

The chain combines TRBV9 with TRBJ2-2; TRBD2 matches at 12 bases. Germline CDR1 reads SGDLS; CDR2 reads YYNGEE. The ends lost 4 bases at V and 1 base at J; junction bases unmatched: 5. The length of the CDR3 is 17 residues. DNA of the CDR3: TGTGCCAGCAGCATTCGGACTAGCGGGGAGAACACCGGGGAGCTGTTTTTT. Translating gives CASSIRTSGENTGELFF.

This chain uses TRBV21-1 with TRBJ2-7; TRBD2 was called by the table and not checked on the DNA. TRBV21-1 is shown as a pseudogene. CDR3 length: 17 residues. Here the CDR3 DNA reads TGTGCCAGCACTCGAATCCACGGACTAGCGGGAGTTAGCGAGCAGTACTTC. Translated, it gives CASTRIHGLAGVSEQYF.

The V and J genes are TRBV9 and TRBJ2-3; 7 bases align to TRBD2. V trimming: 1 base; J trimming: 6 bases; junction bases outside the gene matches: 8. This CDR3 contains 15 residues. CDR1 and CDR2 (germline): SGDLS, YYNGEE. CDR3 nucleotides: TGTGCCAGCAGCGTACTAGCGGAGGAGTGGGATACGCAGTATTTT. It is translated as CASSVLAEEWDTQYF.

The CDR3 region has the DNA TGTGCCAGCAGCTCCGGGACAGGGGCCTACGAGCAGTACTTC. Amino acid sequence: CASSSGTGAYEQYF. The chain is built from TRBV7-6 and TRBJ2-5, with 10 bases fitting TRBD1. The J call could be wrong; TRBJ2-7 is a better fit for the DNA end. The CDR3 has 14 residues. Germline CDR1 SGHVS, CDR2 FNYEAQ.

The CDR3 is CASSLGGNTGELFF. Here the CDR3 DNA reads TGTGCCAGCAGCCTAGGGGGGAACACCGGGGAGCTGTTTTTT. The chain employs TRBV9 and TRBJ2-2, with D perhaps matching TRBD1 (6 bases). V lost 4 bases to trimming and J lost 1 base, with 8 bases between them. The CDR3 extends over 14 amino acids. Germline CDR1 SGDLS, CDR2 YYNGEE.

This chain connects TRBV7-6 to TRBJ2-1; 13 bases map to TRBD2. The CDR3 has 16 amino acids. Germline CDR1 SGHVS, CDR2 FNYEAQ. J gave up 5 bases and V 4 bases, and 5 bases lay outside the gene matches. CDR3 region: CASSSMGTSGNNEQFF. DNA for the CDR3: TGTGCCAGCAGCTCCATGGGGACTAGCGGGAACAATGAGCAGTTCTTC.

The V gene is TRBV2, the J gene TRBJ1-6, with 8 positions matching TRBD1. Germline V CDR1 and CDR2: SNHLY, FYNNEI. The CDR3 loop spans 16 amino acids. The trim removed 5 bases at V and 0 bases at J, leaving 3 bases unmatched. CDR3 DNA: TGTGCCAGCAGTCGGACAGGGAGCTCCTATAATTCACCCCTCCACTTT. Its translation is CASSRTGSSYNSPLHF.